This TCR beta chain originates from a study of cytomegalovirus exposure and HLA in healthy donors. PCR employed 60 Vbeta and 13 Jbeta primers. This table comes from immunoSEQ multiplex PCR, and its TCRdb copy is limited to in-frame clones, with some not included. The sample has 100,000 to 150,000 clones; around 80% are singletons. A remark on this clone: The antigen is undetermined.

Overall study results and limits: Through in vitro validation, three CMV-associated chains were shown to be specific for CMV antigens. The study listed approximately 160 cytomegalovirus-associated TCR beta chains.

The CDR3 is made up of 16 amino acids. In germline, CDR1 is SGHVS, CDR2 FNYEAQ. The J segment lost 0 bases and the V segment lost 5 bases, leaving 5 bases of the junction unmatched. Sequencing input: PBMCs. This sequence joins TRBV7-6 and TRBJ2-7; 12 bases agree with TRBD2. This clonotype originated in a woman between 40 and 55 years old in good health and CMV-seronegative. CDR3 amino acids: CASSPGLAGSSYEQYF. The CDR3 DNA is TGTGCCAGCAGCCCAGGACTAGCGGGGAGCTCCTACGAGCAGTACTTC.